The T cell receptor beta chain under discussion was sequenced for a study of T cell responses to AZD1222 COVID-19 vaccine (dated by TCRdb to about 2021). Turning to the overall study: AZD1222 recipients given second doses at about 4 weeks or at about 12 weeks were pooled, since spike-specific TCR depth and breadth were not found to differ between the two schedules. TCR sequencing covered 230 or so trial participants: 200 to 220 given two doses of AZD1222 and approximately 26 given two doses of MenACWY control vaccine. Trial participants were enrolled into age subgroups of 18-55, 56-69 and 70-plus years, which contained around 140, 26 and 57 TCR-sequenced participants, respectively.

The CDR3 regions of human TCRbeta chains were analyzed by immunosequencing. Turning to the authors' computational methods: TCRs in the repertoires were compared against a reference library of SARS-CoV-2-specific TCRs that had been generated with the MIRA antigen-specificity platform. Breadth meant the fraction of unique TCRs that were SARS-CoV-2-associated, whereas depth meant the fraction of total T cells that were SARS-CoV-2-associated. Using the MIRA data, every spike-specific TCR was mapped to the spike region that the TCR reacted to and assigned to either a CD4 or a CD8 class. Log10-transformed breadth and depth values were compared by one-way ANOVA with Sidak's multiple comparisons tests. TCRdb re-hosts the immuneACCESS table, in-frame sequences only. Its copies lack some clones; in the studies checked, an unresolved V gene accounts for under half of them, and the cause for the rest is not known. The DNA was the basis for D and trimming; V, J and clone size are from that table. The sample table records 100,000 or so clones; under 95% of these occur just once. The top ten clones comprise about 1.2% of the sample.

Per the publication, the time point label means: baseline before first vaccination. Vaccinee samples came from UK trials COV001 and COV002, including a single-blind randomized controlled phase 2/3 trial of AZD1222 (ChAdOx1 nCoV-19) in healthy adults. Trial participant PBMC samples were collected at day 0 and day 28 after the second dose for TCRbeta chain sequencing. A word on this clone: Which antigen it targets is not known. Nothing much larger sits one base from this clone, and base qualities are not available.

V ends up 8 bases short and J 0 bases short, with an unmatched junction base count of 3. For CDR1 and CDR2, the germline V gene lists SNHLY and FYNNEI. Taken from cysteine to phenylalanine, the CDR3 has 13 residues. The sequence is cut down to CDR3 DNA, 39 bases in frame from base 1. Broader findings and caveats from the paper: Only a handful of AZD1222 recipients were SARS-CoV-2 seropositive at baseline, limiting conclusions about previously exposed vaccinees. Spike-specific TCR breadth and depth rose significantly after two AZD1222 doses compared with day 0 and with MenACWY recipients. Most participants were white British and females outnumbered males, and the authors suggested that clonal diversity may have been underestimated. Nearly half of unique spike-specific TCRs reportedly recognized epitopes outside regions mutated in the B.1.351 and B.1.1.7 variants. In the small 56-69-year group, the increase in depth fell short of significance, most likely because of low power. The vaccine-associated CD4 TCRs covered the entire spike protein, and the dominant responses fell in regions 160-218 and 743-854. Because no day 14 peak-response samples were available, the repertoires could be characterized only after the peak T cell response.

This receptor was identified in an adult in good health. The sample was peripheral blood, taken on day 0 of AZD1222 vaccination. The sequence joins TRBV2 to TRBJ1-2; the junction holds 7 bases that match TRBD1. The CDR3 region reads CASGDSSNYGYTF. The nucleotide sequence is TGTGCCAGCGGGGACAGTTCTAACTATGGCTACACCTTC.